The entry below describes one T cell receptor (beta chain). Its antigen is not known. This specimen includes other DNA sequences encoding the same CDR3. Division of CD4+ cells produced a CD45RA+ naive subset and a CD45RA-negative memory subset. This sample was taken from a study of shared clonotypes between healthy human individuals. V lost 3 bases to trimming and J lost 1 base, with 6 bases between them. CDR1 and CDR2 (germline): KGHSH, LQKENI. The CDR3 consists of 13 residues. The assay was run at deep level. Over several immunoSEQ plates, each subset's genomic DNA was distributed in even portions. Only in-frame clones appear in the TCRdb table, and some are missing; sequencing was by immunoSEQ multiplex PCR. The sample carries approximately 1,500,000 clones, around 97% recorded once. Study findings and constraints: Naive subsets typically showed greater estimated richness than memory subsets.

Sequences were obtained from naive CD4+ T cells sorted from blood. The sample's subset: CD45RA+ positively selected. V gene TRBV18 combines with J gene TRBJ1-1, with D uncertain. The source of this sequence is a man aged 25-45 years in good health. The CDR3 region is CASSPTRNTEAFF. The CDR3 DNA reads TGTGCCAGCTCACCCACGCGGAACACTGAAGCTTTCTTT.